These T cell receptor beta chains were read from a single sample in a study of spatial heterogeneity in lung cancer. TCRdb processed the 5' RACE reads anew with MiXCR; each CDR3 protein has one entry. This repertoire shows 6,500 to 8,500 distinct CDR3 sequences, 3% to 3.5% found once; its top ten account for over 20%. The sample in question was lung tumor tissue, obtained at surgery. The receptors stem from a male donor with early-stage non-small cell lung cancer. CDR3s include the opening cysteine and the closing phenylalanine or tryptophan. Fields, in order: V gene, J gene, CDR3 protein.

v_call: TRBV11-1; j_call: TRBJ1-1; cdr3_aa: CASSLESRATEAFF
v_call: TRBV27; j_call: TRBJ2-6; cdr3_aa: CASSSLKQLSGANVLTF
v_call: TRBV18; j_call: TRBJ2-3; cdr3_aa: CASSPIDTQYF
v_call: TRBV12-3/TRBV12-4; j_call: TRBJ1-1; cdr3_aa: CASSRDRVTEAFF
v_call: TRBV10-2; j_call: TRBJ2-1; cdr3_aa: CAGSGGSRGATYNEQFF
v_call: TRBV14; j_call: TRBJ1-3; cdr3_aa: CASSQEKGRRNLGNTIYF
v_call: TRBV7-8; j_call: TRBJ2-1; cdr3_aa: CASSLDRGLCNEQFF
v_call: TRBV5-6; j_call: TRBJ1-2; cdr3_aa: CASSLGSPGQGAFGYTF
v_call: TRBV10-2; j_call: TRBJ1-5; cdr3_aa: CACSRINQPQHF
v_call: TRBV6-5; j_call: TRBJ1-4; cdr3_aa: CASRGHGNEKLFF
v_call: TRBV27; j_call: TRBJ1-2; cdr3_aa: CASSLAGRDGYTF
v_call: TRBV11-2; j_call: TRBJ1-4; cdr3_aa: CASSLRLGSFNEKLFF
v_call: TRBV4-1; j_call: TRBJ1-4; cdr3_aa: CASSPGQAPEKLFF
v_call: TRBV20-1; j_call: TRBJ1-5; cdr3_aa: CSASAGTGCNQPQHF
v_call: TRBV20-1; j_call: TRBJ1-2; cdr3_aa: CSARDSGRGGDTF
v_call: TRBV5-6; j_call: TRBJ2-1; cdr3_aa: CASNRLAGANEQFF
v_call: TRBV11-2; j_call: TRBJ2-7; cdr3_aa: CASSLGTTYEQYF
v_call: TRBV10-3; j_call: TRBJ2-6; cdr3_aa: CAARGQGIHSGANVLTF
v_call: TRBV20-1; j_call: TRBJ2-3; cdr3_aa: CSARDLSLAGGPDTQYF
v_call: TRBV30; j_call: TRBJ2-2; cdr3_aa: CAWNRRAADGELFF
v_call: TRBV5-4; j_call: TRBJ2-1; cdr3_aa: CASSLAGGPGPNEQFF
v_call: TRBV6-6; j_call: TRBJ2-3; cdr3_aa: CASSRAPSGKADTQYF
v_call: TRBV24-1; j_call: TRBJ2-5; cdr3_aa: CATSEGTAQETQYF
v_call: TRBV3-1; j_call: TRBJ1-3; cdr3_aa: CASSQDQKVSGNTIYF
v_call: TRBV7-2; j_call: TRBJ2-7; cdr3_aa: CASSLARGLAGRWYEQYF
v_call: TRBV11-2; j_call: TRBJ2-2; cdr3_aa: CAVPRSSSANTGELFF
v_call: TRBV18; j_call: TRBJ1-1; cdr3_aa: CASSPGQWNTEAFF
v_call: TRBV12-3/TRBV12-4; j_call: TRBJ2-7; cdr3_aa: CASSPGGVLGEQYF
v_call: TRBV6-5; j_call: TRBJ1-6; cdr3_aa: CASSYSRGSYNSPLHF
v_call: TRBV6-1; j_call: TRBJ2-1; cdr3_aa: CASSEPRGLAHNEQFF
v_call: TRBV2; j_call: TRBJ2-5; cdr3_aa: CASTGTPRGTQYF
v_call: TRBV10-3; j_call: TRBJ2-5; cdr3_aa: CAIRDRQETQYF
v_call: TRBV6-5; j_call: TRBJ2-7; cdr3_aa: CASRSLRGIPPYEQYF
v_call: TRBV30; j_call: TRBJ1-2; cdr3_aa: CAWSDRGGLYGYTF
v_call: TRBV12-3/TRBV12-4; j_call: TRBJ2-3; cdr3_aa: CASSLWGREEPYF
v_call: TRBV5-1; j_call: TRBJ1-4; cdr3_aa: CASSPGTAEEKLFF
v_call: TRBV7-9; j_call: TRBJ1-1; cdr3_aa: CASSSLLSEEAFF
v_call: TRBV24-1; j_call: TRBJ1-1; cdr3_aa: CATGNREDTEAFF
v_call: TRBV7-2; j_call: TRBJ1-2; cdr3_aa: CASSLGGGRAPSNGYTF
v_call: TRBV20-1; j_call: TRBJ1-5; cdr3_aa: CSAGMGPSNQPQHF
v_call: TRBV27; j_call: TRBJ2-5; cdr3_aa: CASSLSGGKTQYF
v_call: TRBV12-3/TRBV12-4; j_call: TRBJ1-6; cdr3_aa: CASSSNRGYNSPLHF
v_call: TRBV29-1; j_call: TRBJ1-2; cdr3_aa: CSVEVEGPRGYTF
v_call: TRBV12-3/TRBV12-4; j_call: TRBJ1-2; cdr3_aa: CASSYRDRAGGDTF
v_call: TRBV5-6; j_call: TRBJ1-5; cdr3_aa: CASSYWTLQPQHF
v_call: TRBV6-1; j_call: TRBJ2-4; cdr3_aa: CASSEGLAKNIQYF
v_call: TRBV7-8; j_call: TRBJ2-7; cdr3_aa: CASSPGNSYEQYF
v_call: TRBV20-1; j_call: TRBJ2-7; cdr3_aa: CSARSGTGDPYEQYF
v_call: TRBV7-8; j_call: TRBJ1-2; cdr3_aa: CASSFDSRPIYGYTF
v_call: TRBV5-1; j_call: TRBJ2-2; cdr3_aa: CASSSLNESTGELFF
v_call: TRBV7-9; j_call: TRBJ2-7; cdr3_aa: CASSLPPGKFDEQYF
v_call: TRBV4-2; j_call: TRBJ1-5; cdr3_aa: CASSQDGGGNQPQHF
v_call: TRBV11-1; j_call: TRBJ1-3; cdr3_aa: CACSSTVAGNTIYF
v_call: TRBV6-5; j_call: TRBJ2-2; cdr3_aa: CASSRLAGNTGELFF
v_call: TRBV19; j_call: TRBJ2-2; cdr3_aa: CASSTGADTGELFF
v_call: TRBV6-6; j_call: TRBJ1-2; cdr3_aa: CASSYQYGDTF
v_call: TRBV29-1; j_call: TRBJ1-1; cdr3_aa: CSVDQGYTEAFF
v_call: TRBV7-2; j_call: TRBJ2-2; cdr3_aa: CASSLTSGRAGGELFF
v_call: TRBV5-4; j_call: TRBJ2-7; cdr3_aa: CASSLALDRSSYEQYF